The entry that follows covers one TCR beta chain sequence. These data originate in a study of Ad26.COV2.S vaccination and SARS-CoV-2 variants. Study summary: Once or twice, 56 days apart, Ad26.COV2.S was delivered intramuscularly.

The germline gives CDR1 SNHLY, CDR2 FYNNEI. V lost 9 bases to trimming and J lost 5 bases; unmatched junction nucleotides: 10. This CDR3 comprises 14 residues. Documented treatment: roughly 20 received Ad26.COV2.S at low or high dose, single or two shots; roughly five received placebo; per-sample allocation not given. Samples analyzed were those drawn on day 63 after the first vaccine or placebo injection. The method was immunoSEQ multiplex PCR; TCRdb's version includes in-frame clones alone and lacks a portion of them. This sample carries some 460,000 clones, 80% to 90% of them seen once, and the ten largest clones take 1.5% to 2%.

The TCR comes from a person between 18 and 65 years old who received the Ad26.COV2.S COVID-19 vaccine or a placebo. The input for sequencing was peripheral blood, taken in a trial of Ad26.COV2.S vaccine versus placebo. The V call is TRBV2, the J call TRBJ1-1; TRBD1 aligns across 9 bases. The CDR3: CASIPQGAGTEAFF. CDR3 in DNA: TGTGCCAGTATCCCACAGGGGGCGGGGACTGAAGCTTTCTTT.